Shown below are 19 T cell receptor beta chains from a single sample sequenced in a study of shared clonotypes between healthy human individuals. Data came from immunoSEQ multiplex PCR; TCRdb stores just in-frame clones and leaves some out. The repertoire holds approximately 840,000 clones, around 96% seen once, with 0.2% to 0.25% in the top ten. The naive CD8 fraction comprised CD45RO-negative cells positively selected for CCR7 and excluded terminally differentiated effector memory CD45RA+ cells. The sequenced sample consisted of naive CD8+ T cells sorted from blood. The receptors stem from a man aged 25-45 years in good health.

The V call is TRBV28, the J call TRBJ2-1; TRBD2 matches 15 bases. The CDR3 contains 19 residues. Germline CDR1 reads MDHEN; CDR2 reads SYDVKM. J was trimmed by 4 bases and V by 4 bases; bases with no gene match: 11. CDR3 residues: CASSSVIGTSGRQYNEQFF. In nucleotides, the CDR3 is TGTGCCAGCAGTTCGGTAATAGGGACTAGCGGGAGGCAGTACAATGAGCAGTTCTTC.

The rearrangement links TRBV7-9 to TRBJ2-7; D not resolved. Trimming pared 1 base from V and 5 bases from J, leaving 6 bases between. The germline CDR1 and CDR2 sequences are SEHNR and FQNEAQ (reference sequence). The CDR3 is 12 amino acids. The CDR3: CASSLVPNEQYF. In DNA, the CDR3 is TGTGCCAGCAGCTTAGTACCCAACGAGCAGTACTTC.

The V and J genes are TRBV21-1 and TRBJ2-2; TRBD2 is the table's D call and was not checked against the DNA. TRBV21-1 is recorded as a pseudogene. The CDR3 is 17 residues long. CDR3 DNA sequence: TGTGCCAGCAGCAAAGGTACTAGCGGGAGGAGCACCGGGGAGCTGTTTTTT. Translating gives CASSKGTSGRSTGELFF.

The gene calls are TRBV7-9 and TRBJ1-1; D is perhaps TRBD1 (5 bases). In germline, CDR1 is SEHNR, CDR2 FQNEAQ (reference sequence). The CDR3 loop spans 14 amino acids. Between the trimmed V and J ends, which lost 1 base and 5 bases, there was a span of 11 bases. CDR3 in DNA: TGTGCCAGCAGCTTAGGAGGGGTTTGGACTGAAGCTTTCTTT. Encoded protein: CASSLGGVWTEAFF.

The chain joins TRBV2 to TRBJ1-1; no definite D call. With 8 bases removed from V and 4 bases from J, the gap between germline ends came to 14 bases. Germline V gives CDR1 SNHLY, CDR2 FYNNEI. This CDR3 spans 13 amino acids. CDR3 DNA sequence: TGTGCCAGCCTGAGTGGGTTACGCACTGAAGCTTTCTTT. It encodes CASLSGLRTEAFF.

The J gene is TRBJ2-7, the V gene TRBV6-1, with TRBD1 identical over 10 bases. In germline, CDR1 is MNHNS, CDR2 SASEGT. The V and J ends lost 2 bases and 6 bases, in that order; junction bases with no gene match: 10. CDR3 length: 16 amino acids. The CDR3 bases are TGTGCCAGCAGTGAATTTGATCGACAGGGGGCTCTCGAGCAGTACTTC. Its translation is CASSEFDRQGALEQYF.

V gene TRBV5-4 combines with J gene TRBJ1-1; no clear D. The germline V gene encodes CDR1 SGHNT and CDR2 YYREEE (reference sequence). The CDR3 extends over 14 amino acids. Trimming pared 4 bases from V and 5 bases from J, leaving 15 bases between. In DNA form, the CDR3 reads TGTGCCAGCAGCCTTACGGGGATCGGGACTGAAGCTTTCTTT. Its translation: CASSLTGIGTEAFF.

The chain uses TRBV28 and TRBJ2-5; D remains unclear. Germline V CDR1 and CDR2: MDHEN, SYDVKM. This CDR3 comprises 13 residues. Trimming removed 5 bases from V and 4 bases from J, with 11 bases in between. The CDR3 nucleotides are TGTGCCAGCAGTCAGATTACTCTAGAGACCCAGTACTTC. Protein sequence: CASSQITLETQYF.

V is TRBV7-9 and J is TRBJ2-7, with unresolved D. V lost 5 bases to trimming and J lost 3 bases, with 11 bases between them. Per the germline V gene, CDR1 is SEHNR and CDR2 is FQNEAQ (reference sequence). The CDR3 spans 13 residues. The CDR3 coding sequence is TGTGCCAGCAGCCCAGACCCGCGCTACGAGCAGTACTTC. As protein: CASSPDPRYEQYF.

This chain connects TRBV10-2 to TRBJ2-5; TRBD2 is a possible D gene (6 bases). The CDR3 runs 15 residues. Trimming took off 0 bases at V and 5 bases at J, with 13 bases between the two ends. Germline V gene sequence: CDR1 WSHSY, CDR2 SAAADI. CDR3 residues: CASSESTLAGETQYF. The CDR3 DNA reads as TGCGCCAGCAGTGAGTCGACACTAGCAGGGGAGACCCAGTACTTC.

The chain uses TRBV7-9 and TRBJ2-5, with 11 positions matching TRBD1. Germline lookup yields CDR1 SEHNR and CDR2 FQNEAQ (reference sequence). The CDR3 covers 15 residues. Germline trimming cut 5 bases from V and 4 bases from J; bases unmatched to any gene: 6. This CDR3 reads CASSALGTGGETQYF. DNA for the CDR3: TGTGCCAGCAGCGCACTAGGGACAGGGGGAGAGACCCAGTACTTC.

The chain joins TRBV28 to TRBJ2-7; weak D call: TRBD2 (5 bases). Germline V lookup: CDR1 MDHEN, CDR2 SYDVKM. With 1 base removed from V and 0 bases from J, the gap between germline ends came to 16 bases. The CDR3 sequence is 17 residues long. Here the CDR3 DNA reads TGTGCCAGCAGTTTATTGGCAAGGGTCGCGGGCTCCTACGAGCAGTACTTC. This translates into CASSLLARVAGSYEQYF.

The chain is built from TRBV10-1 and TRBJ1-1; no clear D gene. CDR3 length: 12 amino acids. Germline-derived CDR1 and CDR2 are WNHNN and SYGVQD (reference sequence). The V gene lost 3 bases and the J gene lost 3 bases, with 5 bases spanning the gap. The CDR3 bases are TGCGCCAGCAGTGATTATGACACTGAAGCTTTCTTT. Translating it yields CASSDYDTEAFF.

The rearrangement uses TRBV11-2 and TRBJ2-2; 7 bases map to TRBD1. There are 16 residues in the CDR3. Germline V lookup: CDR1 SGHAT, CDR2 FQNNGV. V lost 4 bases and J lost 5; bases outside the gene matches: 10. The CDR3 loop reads CASSSHTGDGTGELFF. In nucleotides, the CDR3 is TGTGCCAGCAGCTCCCACACAGGGGATGGTACCGGGGAGCTGTTTTTT.

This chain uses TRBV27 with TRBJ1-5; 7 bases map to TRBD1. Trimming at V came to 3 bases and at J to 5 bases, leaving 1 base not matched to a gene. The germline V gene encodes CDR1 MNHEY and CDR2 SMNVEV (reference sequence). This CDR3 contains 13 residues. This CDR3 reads CASSFRGDQPQHF. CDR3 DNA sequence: TGTGCCAGCAGTTTCAGGGGGGATCAGCCCCAGCATTTT.

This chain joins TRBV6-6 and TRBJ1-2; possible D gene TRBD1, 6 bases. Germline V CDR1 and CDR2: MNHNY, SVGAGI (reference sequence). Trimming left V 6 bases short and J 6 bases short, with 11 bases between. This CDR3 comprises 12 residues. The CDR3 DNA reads TGTGCCAGCAGGGACCACAGGGATGGCTACACCTTC. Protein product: CASRDHRDGYTF.

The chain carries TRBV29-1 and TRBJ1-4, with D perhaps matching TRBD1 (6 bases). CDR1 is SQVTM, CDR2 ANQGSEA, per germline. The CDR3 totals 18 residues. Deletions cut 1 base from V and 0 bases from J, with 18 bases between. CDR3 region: CSVEVATGSFATNEKLFF. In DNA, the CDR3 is TGCAGCGTTGAAGTGGCGACAGGATCGTTTGCAACTAATGAAAAACTGTTTTTT. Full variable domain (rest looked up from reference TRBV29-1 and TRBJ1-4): SAVISQKPSRDICQRGTSLTIQCQVDSQVTMMFWYRQQPGQSLTLIATANQGSEATYESGFVIDKFPISRPNLTFSTLTVSNMSPEDSSIYLCSVEVATGSFATNEKLFFGSGTQLSVL.

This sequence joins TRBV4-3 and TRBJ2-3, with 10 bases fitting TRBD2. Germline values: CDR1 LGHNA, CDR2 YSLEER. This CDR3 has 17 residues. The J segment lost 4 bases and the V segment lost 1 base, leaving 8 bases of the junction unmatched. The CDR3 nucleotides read TGCGCCAGCAGCCAAGCGGGGCTAGCGGGAGCCGCAGATACGCAGTATTTT. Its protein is CASSQAGLAGAADTQYF.

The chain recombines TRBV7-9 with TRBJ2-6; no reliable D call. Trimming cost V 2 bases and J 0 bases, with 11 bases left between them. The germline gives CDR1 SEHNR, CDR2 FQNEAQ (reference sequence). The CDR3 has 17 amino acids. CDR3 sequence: CASSLTEDYSGANVLTF. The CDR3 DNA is TGTGCCAGCAGCTTAACAGAAGATTACTCTGGGGCCAACGTCCTGACTTTC.